Reported below is one T cell receptor (beta chain). The germline V gene has CDR1 PRHDT and CDR2 FYEKMQ (reference sequence). CDR3 length equals 14 residues. Trimming stripped 5 bases from V and 2 bases from J, with 11 bases between. This sample is part of a study of cytotoxic CD8 clonotypes in ibrutinib-treated CLL. Repertoires were generated with immunoSEQ multiplex PCR, while TCRdb's copy carries only in-frame clones and drops some. This sample has 200,000 to 250,000 clones, with roughly 70% found just once. The source is a human donor with chronic lymphocytic leukemia. The material sequenced was PBMCs, taken after 24 months of ibrutinib treatment. This chain connects TRBV13 to TRBJ2-3, with D unresolved. DNA for the CDR3: TGTGCCAGCAGCCCCCGTCCCGCCACAGATACGCAGTATTTT. Protein: CASSPRPATDTQYF. The whole variable domain, remainder taken from reference TRBV13 and TRBJ2-3, is AAGVIQSPRHLIKEKRETATLKCYPIPRHDTVYWYQQGPGQDPQFLISFYEKMQSDKGSIPDRFSAQQFSDYHSELNMSSLELGDSALYFCASSPRPATDTQYFGPGTRLTVL.